This T cell receptor (beta chain) was captured by sequencing in a study of blood T cells in healthy people across ages. Study-wide context: Per every two T cells, about one barcoded beta molecule was captured by template switching.

Then a second PCR, running roughly 6 to 11 cycles, was carried out with a sample-barcoded 5' primer and a J-beta primer mix. TCRdb analysed the 5' RACE reads with MiXCR anew, one entry per CDR3 protein. The sample carries 750,000 to 950,000 distinct CDR3 sequences, roughly 24% recorded once. CDR3 length: 12 amino acids. V dropped 6 bases and J dropped 6; count of bases not matched to a gene: 4. This clonotype was seen only a few times. Another study also made use of these data, one on T cells of mothers and their children.

The sequenced sample consisted of blood. This receptor was obtained from a boy younger than 18 in good health. V and J are TRBV12-3 or TRBV12-4 and TRBJ2-7; 8 nucleotides line up with TRBD2. Written as DNA, the CDR3 is TGTGCCAGCAGCACACTAGCGGCCGAGCAGTACTTC. This sequence encodes CASSTLAAEQYF.